This T cell receptor beta chain emerged from a study of cytomegalovirus exposure and HLA in healthy donors. It was with 60 Vbeta and 13 Jbeta primers that the PCR ran. Libraries were prepared by immunoSEQ multiplex PCR; TCRdb keeps only in-frame clonotypes and omits some of them. Of around 170,000 clones in the sample, roughly 80% were seen once. CDR1 MNHNS and CDR2 SASEGT come from the germline V gene. CDR3 size: 15 residues. The V gene lost 4 bases and the J gene lost 7 bases, with 17 bases spanning the gap. The sample comprised PBMCs. This clonotype was obtained from a man aged 35 to 55 in good health and CMV-seropositive. This chain joins TRBV6-1 and TRBJ1-5, with D perhaps matching TRBD1 (5 bases). The CDR3 coding sequence is TGTGCCAGCAGTGCCCTCCCGGGGGTTCAACAGCCCCAGCATTTT. Protein sequence: CASSALPGVQQPQHF.